Listed below are T cell receptor beta chains from one sample, sequenced in a study of blood T cell repertoires in COVID-19. Using immunoSEQ multiplex PCR, the repertoire was profiled, and TCRdb retains in-frame clones only, with some absent. The sample includes about 330,000 clones, 65% to 90% of them seen just once. Sequenced sample: peripheral blood. The receptors come from a human donor in a cohort sampled during active COVID-19. The CDR3 runs from the conserved cysteine through the conserved F or W. Each record gives: J gene, V gene, CDR3 protein.

J gene: TRBJ1-1; V gene: TRBV5-4; CDR3 protein: CASSLGTLGGAGTEAFF
J gene: TRBJ2-7; V gene: TRBV2; CDR3 protein: CASSEGDRLPHEQYF
J gene: TRBJ2-2; V gene: TRBV1; CDR3 protein: CTSSRDSTGELFF
J gene: TRBJ2-5; V gene: TRBV5-1; CDR3 protein: CASSPGTRETQYF
J gene: TRBJ2-3; V gene: TRBV10-3; CDR3 protein: CAISEPGQATDTQYF
J gene: TRBJ1-2; V gene: TRBV6-5; CDR3 protein: CASSQGFNYGYTF
J gene: TRBJ1-2; V gene: TRBV30; CDR3 protein: CAWSGIRQGNYGYTF
J gene: TRBJ2-2; V gene: TRBV5-1; CDR3 protein: CASSLEVESGELFF
J gene: TRBJ2-4; V gene: TRBV5-6; CDR3 protein: CASSLGQMKNIQYF
J gene: TRBJ1-1; V gene: TRBV3-1/TRBV3-2; CDR3 protein: CASSQGGGLAMNTEAFF
J gene: TRBJ2-3; V gene: TRBV5-1; CDR3 protein: CASSPGLAGGIGDTQYF
J gene: TRBJ1-2; V gene: TRBV9; CDR3 protein: CASSAHRQGGNGYTF
J gene: TRBJ1-2; V gene: TRBV24-1; CDR3 protein: CATFHKGVGYTF
J gene: TRBJ1-6; V gene: TRBV7-9; CDR3 protein: CASSIPGPNGNSPLHF
J gene: TRBJ1-5; V gene: TRBV10-2; CDR3 protein: CASSESSGGNGQPQHF
J gene: TRBJ1-1; V gene: TRBV11-3; CDR3 protein: CASSRTPNPEAFF
J gene: TRBJ2-7; V gene: TRBV9; CDR3 protein: CASTPGPTGFTYEQYF
J gene: TRBJ1-5; V gene: TRBV5-6; CDR3 protein: CASSLAGQIHNQPQHF
J gene: TRBJ1-2; V gene: TRBV12-3/TRBV12-4; CDR3 protein: CASSPRGLGGYTF
J gene: TRBJ2-7; V gene: TRBV27; CDR3 protein: CASSLFGEGKQYF
J gene: TRBJ1-1; V gene: TRBV5-1; CDR3 protein: CASSFLQGSTEAFF
J gene: TRBJ2-7; V gene: TRBV5-4; CDR3 protein: CASSFKGTSFYEQYF
J gene: TRBJ1-1; V gene: TRBV5-6; CDR3 protein: CASSLAGVRGEAFF
J gene: TRBJ2-2; V gene: TRBV2; CDR3 protein: CASRNRGVTGELFF
J gene: TRBJ2-1; V gene: TRBV2; CDR3 protein: CASSPNGVNEQFF
J gene: TRBJ2-2; V gene: TRBV5-1; CDR3 protein: CASSSEGAKDTGELFF
J gene: TRBJ1-4; V gene: TRBV10-2; CDR3 protein: CASSESEGLGEKLFF
J gene: TRBJ1-5; V gene: TRBV12-3/TRBV12-4; CDR3 protein: CASSIAYNQPQHF
J gene: TRBJ2-1; V gene: TRBV7-3; CDR3 protein: CASSPPGGGEQFF
J gene: TRBJ1-5; V gene: TRBV15; CDR3 protein: CATSRVGDQPQHF
J gene: TRBJ1-1; V gene: TRBV2; CDR3 protein: CASSVQRLEAFF
J gene: TRBJ1-1; V gene: TRBV2; CDR3 protein: CVWREGRDTEAFF
J gene: TRBJ2-5; V gene: TRBV30; CDR3 protein: CAFQAAGGNTQETQYF
J gene: TRBJ1-1; V gene: TRBV2; CDR3 protein: CASRGKKGQTMNTEAFF
J gene: TRBJ2-7; V gene: TRBV27; CDR3 protein: CASSLVHGGYEQYF
J gene: TRBJ2-2; V gene: TRBV19; CDR3 protein: CASSAGPYTGELFF
J gene: TRBJ2-7; V gene: TRBV15; CDR3 protein: CATSRDLGGGYEQYF